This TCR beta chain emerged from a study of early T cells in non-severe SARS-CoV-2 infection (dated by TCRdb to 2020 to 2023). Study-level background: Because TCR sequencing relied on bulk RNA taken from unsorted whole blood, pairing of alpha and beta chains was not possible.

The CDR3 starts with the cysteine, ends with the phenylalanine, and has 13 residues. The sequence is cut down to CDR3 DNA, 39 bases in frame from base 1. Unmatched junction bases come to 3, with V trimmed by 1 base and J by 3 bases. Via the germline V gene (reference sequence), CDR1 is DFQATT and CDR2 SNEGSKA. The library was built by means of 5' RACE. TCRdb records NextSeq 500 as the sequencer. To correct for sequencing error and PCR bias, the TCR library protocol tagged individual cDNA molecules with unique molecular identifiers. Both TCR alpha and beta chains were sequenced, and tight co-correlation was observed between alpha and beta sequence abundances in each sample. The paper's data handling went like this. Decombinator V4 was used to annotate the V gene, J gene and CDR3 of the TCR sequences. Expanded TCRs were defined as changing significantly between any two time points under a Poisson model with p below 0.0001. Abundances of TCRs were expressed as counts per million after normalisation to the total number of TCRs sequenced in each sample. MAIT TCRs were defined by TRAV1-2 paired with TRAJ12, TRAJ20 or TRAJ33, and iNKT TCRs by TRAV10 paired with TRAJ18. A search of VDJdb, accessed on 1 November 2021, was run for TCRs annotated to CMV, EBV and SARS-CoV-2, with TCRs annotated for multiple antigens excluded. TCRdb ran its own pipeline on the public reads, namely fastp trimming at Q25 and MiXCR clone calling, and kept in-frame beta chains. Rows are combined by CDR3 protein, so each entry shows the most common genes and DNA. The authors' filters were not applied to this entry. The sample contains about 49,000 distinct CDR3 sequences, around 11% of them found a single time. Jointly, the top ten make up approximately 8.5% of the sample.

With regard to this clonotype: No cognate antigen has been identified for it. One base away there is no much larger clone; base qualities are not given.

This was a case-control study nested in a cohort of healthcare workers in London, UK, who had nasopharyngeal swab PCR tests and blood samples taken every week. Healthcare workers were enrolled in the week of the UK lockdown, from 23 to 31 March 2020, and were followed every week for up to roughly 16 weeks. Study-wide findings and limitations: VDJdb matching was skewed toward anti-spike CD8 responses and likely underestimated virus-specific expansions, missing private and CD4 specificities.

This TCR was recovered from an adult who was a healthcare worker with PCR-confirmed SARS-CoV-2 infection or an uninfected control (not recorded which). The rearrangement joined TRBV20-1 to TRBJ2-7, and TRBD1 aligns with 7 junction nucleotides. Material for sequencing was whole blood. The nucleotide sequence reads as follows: TGCAGTGCTAGAGGGACAGGCCTCTACGAGCAGTACTTC. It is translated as CSARGTGLYEQYF.